This passage covers 13 T cell receptor beta chains from one sample sequenced in a study of shared clonotypes between healthy human individuals. The data were produced by immunoSEQ multiplex PCR, yet TCRdb's version contains in-frame clones alone and is incomplete. The sample has under 2.5 million clones; 85% to 95% are singletons. Sequences were obtained from naive CD4+ T cells from PBMCs. Regarding subset: CD45RA+ positively selected. These receptors were obtained from a man aged 18-30 years in good health. Some clones in this sample may be carry-over from other donors' samples.

The chain employs TRBV2 and TRBJ2-7; 12 bases map to TRBD2. Per the germline V gene, CDR1 is SNHLY and CDR2 is FYNNEI. This CDR3 has 12 amino acids. The CDR3 bases are TGTGCGATGGGGACTAGCGGGTACGAGCAGTACTTC. Encoded protein: CAMGTSGYEQYF. Based on the CDR3 plus reference TRBV2 and TRBJ2-7, the full variable domain is EPEVTQTPSHQVTQMGQEVILRCVPISNHLYFYWYRQILGQKVEFLVSFYNNEISEKSEIFDDQFSVERPDGSNFTLKIRSTKLEDSAMYFCAMGTSGYEQYFGPGTRLTVT.

The CDR3 DNA reads TGTGCCAGCAGCGACAGGGAGGGAGATACGCAGTATTTT. It translates to CASSDREGDTQYF. V is TRBV27 and J is TRBJ2-3; either TRBD1 or TRBD2 may fit D (7 bases each). There are 13 residues in the CDR3. V gave up 6 bases and J gave up 5 bases, with 12 bases separating them. Germline V gives CDR1 MNHEY, CDR2 SMNVEV (reference sequence).

The chain combines TRBV6-6 with TRBJ2-7; D not certain. The CDR3 consists of 13 residues. V gave up 6 bases and J gave up 1 base, with 10 bases separating them. The V gene's germline CDR1 is MNHNY and CDR2 SVGAGI (reference sequence). The DNA for the CDR3 is TGTGCCAGCAGAATCTCCCCATCCTACGAGCAGTACTTC. This sequence encodes CASRISPSYEQYF.

This clone was observed a single time. The chain has TRBV7-9 and TRBJ2-5; a weak D match, TRBD2 (5 bases). CDR3 size: 14 residues. V was pared by 3 bases and J by 2 bases, with 10 bases between. Germline V gives CDR1 SEHNR, CDR2 FQNEAQ (reference sequence). The CDR3 DNA sequence: TGTGCCAGCAGCTTCTCGACTACTCAAGAGACCCAGTACTTC. It encodes CASSFSTTQETQYF.

This clone was recorded once. This chain connects TRBV4-1 to TRBJ2-1, with a tentative D call TRBD1 (5 bases). Per the germline V gene, CDR1 is MGHRA and CDR2 is YSYEKL. Deletions cut 3 bases from V and 4 bases from J, with 19 bases between. The CDR3 is 17 amino acids. Here the CDR3 reads CASSQYQGKALYNEQFF. CDR3 in DNA: TGCGCCAGCAGCCAGTATCAGGGAAAGGCCCTATACAATGAGCAGTTCTTC.

The chain couples TRBV9 to TRBJ2-1; 8 positions agree with TRBD2. CDR1 and CDR2 from the germline V gene are SGDLS and YYNGEE. V trimming: 3 bases; J trimming: 6 bases; junction bases outside the gene matches: 2. This CDR3 has 13 residues. DNA of the CDR3: TGTGCCAGCAGCGGTGGACTAGCCAATGAGCAGTTCTTC. It translates to CASSGGLANEQFF.

This chain connects TRBV5-6 to TRBJ2-5; perhaps TRBD1 as D (6 bases). V lost 4 bases, J lost 5 bases, and 18 bases lay in between. The CDR3 is made up of 15 amino acids. Germline CDR1 is SGHDT and CDR2 is YYEEEE. For the CDR3, the DNA is TGTGCCAGCAGCCCCGAAGGGACCGACAGGGAGACCCAGTACTTC. As protein: CASSPEGTDRETQYF.

The chain uses TRBV18 and TRBJ2-1; D uncertain. CDR1 is KGHSH, CDR2 LQKENI, per germline. This CDR3 spans 12 amino acids. With 6 bases removed from V and 8 bases from J, the gap between germline ends came to 11 bases. The CDR3 bases are TGTGCCAGCTCTTCACAGCGCGATGAGCAGTTCTTC. It encodes CASSSQRDEQFF.

This sequence joins TRBV11-2 and TRBJ2-4, with D possibly being TRBD2 (5 bases). CDR1 and CDR2 (germline): SGHAT, FQNNGV. Trimming removed 1 base at V and 1 base at J, with 5 bases between. The CDR3 is 14 residues long. CDR3 region: CASSLAGAKNIQYF. The CDR3 DNA sequence: TGTGCCAGCAGCTTAGCGGGGGCCAAAAACATTCAGTACTTC. Using reference TRBV11-2 and TRBJ2-4 for the parts outside the CDR3, the full variable domain is EAGVAQSPRYKIIEKRQSVAFWCNPISGHATLYWYQQILGQGPKLLIQFQNNGVVDDSQLPKDRFSAERLKGVDSTLKIQPAKLEDSAVYLCASSLAGAKNIQYFGAGTRLSVL.

The gene calls are TRBV5-1 and TRBJ1-5; no clear D gene. Per germline, CDR1 SGHRS and CDR2 YFSETQ. V lost 1 base, J lost 0 bases, and 11 bases lay in between. This CDR3 spans 16 amino acids. The DNA for the CDR3 is TGCGCCAGCAGCTTGTGGGGAGACTATAGCAATCAGCCCCAGCATTTT. Protein product: CASSLWGDYSNQPQHF.

The chain links TRBV6-5 to TRBJ2-6, with D possibly matching TRBD1 (5 bases). The CDR3 loop spans 15 amino acids. Per germline, CDR1 MNHEY and CDR2 SVGAGI. Trimming took 6 bases from V and 3 from J, leaving 12 bases between them. The CDR3 here is CASRGQGVGANVLTF. The CDR3 DNA sequence: TGTGCCAGCAGAGGCCAGGGTGTTGGGGCCAACGTCCTGACTTTC.

The gene calls are TRBV28 and TRBJ1-5, with TRBD1 matching over 8 bases. CDR1 is MDHEN and CDR2 is SYDVKM in the germline V gene. This CDR3 has 15 residues. The V and J ends lost 6 bases and 5 bases, in that order; junction bases with no gene match: 9. The CDR3 region has the DNA TGTGCCAGCAGGGTTATACAGGGGGTTCATCAGCCCCAGCATTTT. It specifies CASRVIQGVHQPQHF.

The CDR3 loop is CASSPRSSGANVLTF. The CDR3 bases are TGCGCCAGCAGCCCCCGTAGCTCTGGGGCCAACGTCCTGACTTTC. This chain joins TRBV5-1 and TRBJ2-6; D not certain. The germline V gene has CDR1 SGHRS and CDR2 YFSETQ. The CDR3 runs to 15 residues. The germline V and J ends were trimmed by 4 bases and 0 bases, with 8 bases remaining between them.